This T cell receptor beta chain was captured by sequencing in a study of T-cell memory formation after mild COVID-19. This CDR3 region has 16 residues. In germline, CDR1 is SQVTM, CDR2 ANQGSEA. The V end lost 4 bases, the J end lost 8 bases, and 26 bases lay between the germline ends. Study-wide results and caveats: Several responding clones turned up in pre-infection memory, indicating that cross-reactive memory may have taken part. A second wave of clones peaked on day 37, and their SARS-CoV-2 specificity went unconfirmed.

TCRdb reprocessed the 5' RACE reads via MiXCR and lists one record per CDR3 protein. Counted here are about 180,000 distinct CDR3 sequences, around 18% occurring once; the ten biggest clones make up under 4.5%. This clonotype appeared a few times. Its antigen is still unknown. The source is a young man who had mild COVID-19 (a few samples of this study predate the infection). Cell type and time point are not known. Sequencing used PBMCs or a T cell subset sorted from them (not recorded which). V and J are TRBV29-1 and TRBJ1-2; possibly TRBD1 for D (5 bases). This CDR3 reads CSVVIWAGPGNGGYTF. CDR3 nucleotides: TGCAGCGTTGTTATTTGGGCAGGGCCCGGAAATGGCGGCTACACCTTC.